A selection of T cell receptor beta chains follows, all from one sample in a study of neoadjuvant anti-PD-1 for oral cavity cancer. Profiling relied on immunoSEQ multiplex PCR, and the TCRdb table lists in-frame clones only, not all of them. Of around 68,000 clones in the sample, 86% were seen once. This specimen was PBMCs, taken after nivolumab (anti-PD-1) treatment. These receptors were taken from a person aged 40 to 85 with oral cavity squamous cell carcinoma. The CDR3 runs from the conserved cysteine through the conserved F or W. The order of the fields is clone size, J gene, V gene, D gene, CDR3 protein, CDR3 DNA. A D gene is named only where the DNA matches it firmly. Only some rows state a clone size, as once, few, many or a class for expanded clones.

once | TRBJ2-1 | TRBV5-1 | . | CASSLGARYNEQFF | TGCGCCAGCAGCTTGGGGGCAAGATACAATGAGCAGTTCTTC
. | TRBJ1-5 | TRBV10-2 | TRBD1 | CASSVKGQGEENNQPQHF | TGCGCCAGCAGTGTAAAGGGACAGGGGGAGGAGAACAATCAGCCCCAGCATTTT
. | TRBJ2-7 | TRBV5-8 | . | CASSSLGGSDEQYF | TGTGCCAGCAGCTCCCTTGGTGGGAGTGACGAGCAGTACTTC
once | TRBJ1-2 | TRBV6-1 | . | CASSEAGVGYTF | TGTGCCAGCAGTGAAGCGGGGGTCGGCTACACCTTC
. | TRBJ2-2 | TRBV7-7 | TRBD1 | CASSLQGASGELFF | TGTGCCAGCAGCTTGCAGGGGGCTAGCGGGGAGCTGTTTTTT
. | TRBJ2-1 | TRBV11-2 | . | CASSLDLGGSYNEQFF | TGTGCCAGCAGCTTAGATTTAGGGGGGAGTTACAATGAGCAGTTCTTC
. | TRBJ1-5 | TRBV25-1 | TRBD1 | CASSPDRDHQPQHF | TGTGCCAGCAGTCCTGACAGGGACCATCAGCCCCAGCATTTT
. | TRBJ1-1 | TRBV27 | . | CASSFGTGAEAFF | TGTGCCAGCAGTTTTGGTACGGGAGCTGAAGCTTTCTTT
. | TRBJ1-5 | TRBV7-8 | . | CASAPEFGSINQPQHF | TGTGCCAGCGCCCCCGAATTTGGGAGTATAAATCAGCCCCAGCATTTT
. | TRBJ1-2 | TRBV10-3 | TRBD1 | CAISADRDDGYTF | TGTGCCATCAGTGCCGACAGGGACGATGGCTACACCTTC
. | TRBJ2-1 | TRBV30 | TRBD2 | CAWRGLAGGLQFF | TGTGCCTGGAGGGGCCTAGCGGGGGGTCTCCAGTTCTTC
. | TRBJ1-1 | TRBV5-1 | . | CASSSDQGRNTEAFF | TGCGCCAGCAGCTCGGACCAAGGCAGGAACACTGAAGCTTTCTTT
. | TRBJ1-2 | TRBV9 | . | CASSVGVGYGYTF | TGTGCCAGCAGCGTAGGTGTCGGCTATGGCTACACCTTC
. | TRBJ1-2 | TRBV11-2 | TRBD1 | CASSSSGGYGYTF | TGTGCCAGCAGCTCGTCAGGGGGCTATGGCTACACCTTC
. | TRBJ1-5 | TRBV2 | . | CASSRGPSSNQPQHF | TGTGCCAGCAGTCGAGGGCCGAGTAGCAATCAGCCCCAGCATTTT
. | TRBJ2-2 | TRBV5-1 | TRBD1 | CATQKSAGGDGELFF | TGCGCCACCCAAAAATCCGCAGGGGGCGACGGGGAGCTGTTTTTT
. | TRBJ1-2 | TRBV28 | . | CASTPQGLYGYTF | TGTGCCAGCACTCCTCAGGGACTCTATGGCTACACCTTC
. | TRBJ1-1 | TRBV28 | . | CASSISTDMNTEAFF | TGTGCCAGCAGCATATCGACAGATATGAACACTGAAGCTTTCTTT
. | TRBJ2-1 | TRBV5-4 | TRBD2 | CASSPSSAGAAFF | TGTGCCAGCAGCCCCTCCTCCGCGGGAGCCGCGTTCTTC
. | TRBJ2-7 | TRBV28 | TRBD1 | CASSPASTGYSYEQYF | TGTGCCAGCAGTCCCGCCTCGACAGGGTATAGCTACGAGCAGTACTTC
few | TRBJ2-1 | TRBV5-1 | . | CASSLIGDEQFF | TGCGCCAGCAGCTTGATCGGGGATGAGCAGTTCTTC
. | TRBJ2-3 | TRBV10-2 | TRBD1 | CASSESWGTGGTDTQYF | TGCGCCAGCAGTGAGTCTTGGGGGACAGGGGGCACAGATACGCAGTATTTT
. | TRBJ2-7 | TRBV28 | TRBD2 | CASSLASAGGPDEQYF | TGTGCCAGCAGTTTAGCCTCGGCGGGAGGGCCTGACGAGCAGTACTTC
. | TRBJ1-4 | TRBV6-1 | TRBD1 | CASSVRRTGNEKLFF | TGTGCCAGCAGTGTACGTAGGACAGGGAATGAAAAACTGTTTTTT
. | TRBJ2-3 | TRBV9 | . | CASSVRGFKTDTQYF | TGTGCCAGCAGCGTTAGGGGGTTTAAGACAGATACGCAGTATTTT
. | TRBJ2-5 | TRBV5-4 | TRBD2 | CASSATLAAETQYF | TGTGCCAGCAGCGCAACACTAGCGGCAGAGACCCAGTACTTC
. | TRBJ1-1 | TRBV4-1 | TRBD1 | CASRQTGATEAFF | TGCGCCAGCAGACAAACAGGGGCCACTGAAGCTTTCTTT
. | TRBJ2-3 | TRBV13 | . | CASSPPVADTQYF | TGTGCCAGCAGCCCTCCGGTGGCGGATACGCAGTATTTT
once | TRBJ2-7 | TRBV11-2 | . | CASSLQGYEQYF | TGTGCCAGCAGCTTACAGGGCTACGAGCAGTACTTC
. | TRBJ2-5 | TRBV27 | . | CASSLGAGAREETQYF | TGTGCCAGCAGTTTGGGGGCGGGAGCACGGGAAGAGACCCAGTACTTC
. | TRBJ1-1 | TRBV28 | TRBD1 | CASSLARGRSTEAFF | TGTGCCAGCAGTTTGGCCAGGGGGAGGAGCACTGAAGCTTTCTTT
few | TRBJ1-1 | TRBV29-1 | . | CSVERMVNTEAFF | TGCAGCGTTGAACGGATGGTGAACACTGAAGCTTTCTTT
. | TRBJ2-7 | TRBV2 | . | CASRPQGSSYEQYF | TGTGCCAGCAGGCCACAGGGTTCCTCCTACGAGCAGTACTTC
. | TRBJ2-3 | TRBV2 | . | CASSEYRADTQYF | TGTGCCAGCAGTGAATATCGAGCAGATACGCAGTATTTT
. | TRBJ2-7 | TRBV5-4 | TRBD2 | CASSLGGTSGSSYEQYF | TGTGCCAGCAGCTTGGGGGGGACTAGCGGGAGTAGCTACGAGCAGTACTTC
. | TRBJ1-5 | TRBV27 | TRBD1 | CASSLNRGLNQPQHF | TGTGCCAGCAGTCTGAACAGGGGACTCAATCAGCCCCAGCATTTT